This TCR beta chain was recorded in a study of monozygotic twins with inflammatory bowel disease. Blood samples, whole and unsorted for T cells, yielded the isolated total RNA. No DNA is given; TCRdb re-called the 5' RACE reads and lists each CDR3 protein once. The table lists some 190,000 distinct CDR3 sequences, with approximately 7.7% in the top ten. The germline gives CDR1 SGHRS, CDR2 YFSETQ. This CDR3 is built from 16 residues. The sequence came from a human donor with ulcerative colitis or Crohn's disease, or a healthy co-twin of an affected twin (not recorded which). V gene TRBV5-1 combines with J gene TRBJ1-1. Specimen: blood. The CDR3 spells CASSSLEGTLNTEAFF.